This TCR beta chain was captured by sequencing in a study of T-cell reconstitution after alpha-beta-depleted transplantation in children. Findings of the study overall: By one year post-transplant, T-cell counts and diversity largely arose from T cells that were newly produced.

The CDR3 has 10 amino acids. The germline V gene has CDR1 SGHRS and CDR2 YFSETQ. Trimming removed 2 bases at V and 10 bases at J, with 6 bases between. As it was prepared, the TCRbeta library received unique molecular identifiers. TCRdb fed the PCR reads into MiXCR, producing one record per CDR3 protein. The sample shows 670,000 or so distinct CDR3 sequences, roughly 14% of them seen only once. In this sample, this clonotype turned up many times. Its antigen is unidentified. This sequence was found in a girl aged 2-9 years with congenital amegakaryocytic thrombocytopenia, due to receive a stem cell transplant. This material consisted of PBMCs, taken before TCRalphabeta/CD19-depleted stem cell transplant. The V call is TRBV5-1, the J call TRBJ1-1, with D possibly being TRBD1 (5 bases). CDR3: CASSLTGAFF. The CDR3 nucleotides are TGCGCCAGCAGCTTAACAGGAGCTTTCTTT.